Shown below are 3 T cell receptor beta chains from a single sample sequenced in a study of T cell repertoires in cytomegalovirus infection. Their antigens are not known. TCRdb analysed the reads with MiXCR anew, one entry per CDR3 protein. The table lists roughly 180,000 distinct CDR3 sequences, about a fifth of them singletons. The sample consisted of CD8+ T cells from cultured PBMCs, taken from culture after CMV antigen stimulation. The source of these receptors is a human donor in good health (CMV status not recorded). Some clones in this sample may be carry-over from other donors' samples.

The chain employs TRBV7-6 and TRBJ2-5; D possibly uses TRBD1 or TRBD2 (5 bases each). CDR3 length: 15 amino acids. Trimming took 1 base from V and 3 from J, leaving 12 bases between them. Germline loops: CDR1 SGHVS, CDR2 FNYEAQ. The DNA for the CDR3 is TGTGCCAGCAGCTTAGTCGGGGCCGAGGAAGAGACCCAGTACTTC. Translated: CASSLVGAEEETQYF.

This chain links TRBV7-9 with TRBJ1-1; D possibly corresponds to TRBD1 (6 bases). Germline CDR1 and CDR2: SEHNR and FQNEAQ (reference sequence). The CDR3 runs 17 residues. Trimming left V 1 base short and J 2 bases short, with 17 bases between. CDR3 nucleotides: TGTGCCAGCAGCTTAGGCAGGGGCCCGACATATAACACTGAAGCTTTCTTT. As protein: CASSLGRGPTYNTEAFF.

The J gene is TRBJ2-3, the V gene TRBV28; D might be TRBD2 (6 bases). Trimming took off 6 bases at V and 0 bases at J, with 13 bases between the two ends. Germline values: CDR1 MDHEN, CDR2 SYDVKM. The CDR3 has 15 residues. DNA for the CDR3: TGTGCCAGCAGAGATGGGCGGGGAAGCACAGATACGCAGTATTTT. It encodes CASRDGRGSTDTQYF.